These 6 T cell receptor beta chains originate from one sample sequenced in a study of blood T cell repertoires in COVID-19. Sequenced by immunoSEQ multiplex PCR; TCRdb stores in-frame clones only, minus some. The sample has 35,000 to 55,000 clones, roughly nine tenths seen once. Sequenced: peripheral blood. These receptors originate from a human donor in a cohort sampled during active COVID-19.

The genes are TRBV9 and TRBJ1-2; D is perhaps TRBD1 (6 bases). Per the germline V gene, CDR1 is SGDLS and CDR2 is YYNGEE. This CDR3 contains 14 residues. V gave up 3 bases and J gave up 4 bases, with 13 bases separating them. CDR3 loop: CASSATGSSYGYTF. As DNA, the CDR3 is TGTGCCAGCAGCGCGACAGGCTCTAGCTATGGCTACACCTTC.

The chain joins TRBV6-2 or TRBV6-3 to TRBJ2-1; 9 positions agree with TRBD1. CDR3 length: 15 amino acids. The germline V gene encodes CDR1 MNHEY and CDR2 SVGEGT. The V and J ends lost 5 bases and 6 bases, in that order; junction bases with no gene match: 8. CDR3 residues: CASSATGTGSNEQFF. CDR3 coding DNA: TGTGCCAGCAGTGCTACCGGGACAGGGAGCAATGAGCAGTTCTTC.

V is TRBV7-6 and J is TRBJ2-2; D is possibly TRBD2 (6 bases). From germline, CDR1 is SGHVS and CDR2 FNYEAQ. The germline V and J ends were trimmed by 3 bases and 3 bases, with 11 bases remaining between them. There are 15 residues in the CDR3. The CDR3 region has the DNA TGTGCCAGCAGCTTGGACGGGAGCGACACCGGGGAGCTGTTTTTT. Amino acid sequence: CASSLDGSDTGELFF.

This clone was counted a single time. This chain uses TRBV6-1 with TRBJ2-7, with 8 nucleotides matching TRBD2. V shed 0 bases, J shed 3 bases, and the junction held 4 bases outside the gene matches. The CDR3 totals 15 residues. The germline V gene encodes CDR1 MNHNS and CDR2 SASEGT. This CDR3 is CASSEAPGLVYEQYF. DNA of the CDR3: TGTGCCAGCAGTGAAGCCCCGGGACTAGTCTACGAGCAGTACTTC.

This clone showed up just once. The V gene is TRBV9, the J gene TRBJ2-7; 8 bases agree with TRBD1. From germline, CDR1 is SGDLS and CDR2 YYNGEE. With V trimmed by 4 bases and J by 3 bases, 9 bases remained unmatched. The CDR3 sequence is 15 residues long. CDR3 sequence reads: CASSTAGTGIYEQYF. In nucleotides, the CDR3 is TGTGCCAGCAGCACGGCGGGGACAGGTATCTACGAGCAGTACTTC.

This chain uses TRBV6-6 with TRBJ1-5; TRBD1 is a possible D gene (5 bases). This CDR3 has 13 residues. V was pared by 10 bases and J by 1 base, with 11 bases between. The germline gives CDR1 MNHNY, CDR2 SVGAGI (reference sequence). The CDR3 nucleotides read TGTGCCACCAAACAGGACAGCAATCAGCCCCAGCATTTT. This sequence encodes CATKQDSNQPQHF.